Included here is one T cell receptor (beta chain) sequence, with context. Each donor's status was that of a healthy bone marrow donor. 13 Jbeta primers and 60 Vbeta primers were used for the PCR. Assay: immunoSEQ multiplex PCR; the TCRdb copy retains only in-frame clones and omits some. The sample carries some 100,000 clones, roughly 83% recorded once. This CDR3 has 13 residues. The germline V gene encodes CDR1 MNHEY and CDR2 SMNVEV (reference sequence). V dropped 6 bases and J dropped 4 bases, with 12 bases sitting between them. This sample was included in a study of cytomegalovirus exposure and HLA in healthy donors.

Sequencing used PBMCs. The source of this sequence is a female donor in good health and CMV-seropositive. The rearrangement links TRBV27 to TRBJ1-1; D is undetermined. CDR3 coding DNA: TGTGCCAGCAGCCTCCTATTTGGCACTGAAGCTTTCTTT. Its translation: CASSLLFGTEAFF.